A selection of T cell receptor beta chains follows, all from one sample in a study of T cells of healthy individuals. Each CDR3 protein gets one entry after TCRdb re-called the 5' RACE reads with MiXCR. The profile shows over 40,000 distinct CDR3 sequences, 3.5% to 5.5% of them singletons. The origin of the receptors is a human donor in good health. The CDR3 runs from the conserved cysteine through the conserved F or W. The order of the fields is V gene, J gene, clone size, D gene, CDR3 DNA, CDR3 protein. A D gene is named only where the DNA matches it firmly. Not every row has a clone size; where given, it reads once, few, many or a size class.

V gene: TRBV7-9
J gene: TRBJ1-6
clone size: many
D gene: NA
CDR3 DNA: TGTGCCAGCAGAACCAATGAGGGGCCCCTCCACTTT
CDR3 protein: CASRTNEGPLHF

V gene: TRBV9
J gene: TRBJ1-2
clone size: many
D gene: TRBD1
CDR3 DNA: TGTGCCAGCAGCGTAGAGACAGGGCAAAGAGGCTATGGCTACACCTTC
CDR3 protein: CASSVETGQRGYGYTF

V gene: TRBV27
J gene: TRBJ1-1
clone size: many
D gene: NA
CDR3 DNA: TGTGCCAGCGGCCCACTGAACACTGAAGCTTTCTTT
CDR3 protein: CASGPLNTEAFF

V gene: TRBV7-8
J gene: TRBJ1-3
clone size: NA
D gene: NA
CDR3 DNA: TGTGCCAGCAGCTTAGTTCAAATATTCACGTCCGGAAACACCATATATTTT
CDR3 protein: CASSLVQIFTSGNTIYF

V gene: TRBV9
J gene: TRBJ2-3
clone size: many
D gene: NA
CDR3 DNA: TGTGCCAGCAGCGGTTTCAGCACAGATACGCAGTATTTT
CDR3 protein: CASSGFSTDTQYF

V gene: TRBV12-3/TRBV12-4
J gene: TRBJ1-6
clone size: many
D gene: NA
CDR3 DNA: TGTGCCAGCAGTTTGGGCCCGGCGTCACCCCTCCACTTT
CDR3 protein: CASSLGPASPLHF

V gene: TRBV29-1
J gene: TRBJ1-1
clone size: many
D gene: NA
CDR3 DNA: TGCAGCGCCGTTGAGGCTTCCGAAGCTTTCTTT
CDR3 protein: CSAVEASEAFF

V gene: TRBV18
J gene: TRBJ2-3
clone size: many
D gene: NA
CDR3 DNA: TGTGCCAGGGGCGGCTCGGGCCCAGATGCTACAGATACGCAGTATTTT
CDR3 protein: CARGGSGPDATDTQYF

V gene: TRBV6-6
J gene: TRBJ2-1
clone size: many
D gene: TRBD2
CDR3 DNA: TGTGCCAGCGGCGACGGGACTAGCGGAACCAATGAGCAGTTCTTC
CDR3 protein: CASGDGTSGTNEQFF

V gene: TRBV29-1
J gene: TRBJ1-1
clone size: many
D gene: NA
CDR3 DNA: TGCAGCGTTGAGAATCACAGGGTTATCACTGAAGCTTTCTTT
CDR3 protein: CSVENHRVITEAFF

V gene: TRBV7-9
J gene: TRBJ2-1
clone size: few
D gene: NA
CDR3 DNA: TGTGCCAGCAGCTTAGGTGGGGGAACCTACAATGAGCAGTTCTTC
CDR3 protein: CASSLGGGTYNEQFF

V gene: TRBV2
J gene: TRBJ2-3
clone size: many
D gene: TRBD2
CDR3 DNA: TGTGCCAGCATCTTTGGGACTAGCGGGAGGAACTCAGATACGCAGTATTTT
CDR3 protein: CASIFGTSGRNSDTQYF

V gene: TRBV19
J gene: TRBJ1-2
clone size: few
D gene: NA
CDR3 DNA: TGTGCCAGTTCGGTTGACCCTAGGCCCTATGGCTACACCTTC
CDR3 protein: CASSVDPRPYGYTF

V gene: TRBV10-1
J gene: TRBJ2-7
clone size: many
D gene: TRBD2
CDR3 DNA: TGCGCCAGCAGTTCACTAGCGGGACCCTACGAGCAGTACTTC
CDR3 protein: CASSSLAGPYEQYF

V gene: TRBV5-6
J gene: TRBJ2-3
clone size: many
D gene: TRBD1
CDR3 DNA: TGTGCCAGCAGCTTGCCGGGACAGGGTACAGATACGCAGTATTTT
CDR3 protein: CASSLPGQGTDTQYF

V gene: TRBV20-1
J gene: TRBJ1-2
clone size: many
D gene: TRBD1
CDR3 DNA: TGCAGTGCTAGTATCTTGGGACAGGAAGATTCTCGCCTCTATGGCTACACCTTC
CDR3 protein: CSASILGQEDSRLYGYTF

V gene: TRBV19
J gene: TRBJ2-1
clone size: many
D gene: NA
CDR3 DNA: TGTGCCAGTACCGCTACTTTTGCGGCCAATGAGCAGTTCTTC
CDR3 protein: CASTATFAANEQFF

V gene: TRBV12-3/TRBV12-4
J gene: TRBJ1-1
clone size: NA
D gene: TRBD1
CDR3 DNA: TGTGCCAGCAGTTTTTCAGGGGGAGTCAACACTGAAGCTTTCTTT
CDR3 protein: CASSFSGGVNTEAFF

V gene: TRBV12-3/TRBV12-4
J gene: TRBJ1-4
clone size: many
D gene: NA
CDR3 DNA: TGTGCCAGCAGTCCGGGACACGACCTTGAAAAACTGTTTTTT
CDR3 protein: CASSPGHDLEKLFF

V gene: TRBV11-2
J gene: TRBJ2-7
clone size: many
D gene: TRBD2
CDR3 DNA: TGTGCCAGCAGAGAGCCCGGACTAGCGGGGGGGCCGTCCTACGAGCAGTACTTC
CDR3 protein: CASREPGLAGGPSYEQYF